Shown below are 23 T cell receptor beta chains from a single sample sequenced in a study of Graves' ophthalmopathy and Graves' hyperthyroidism. Amplifying from RNA transcripts, the study obtained TCR beta CDR3 regions. First-round RT-PCR used HTBI primers; second-round multiplex PCR followed. MiXCR, applied by TCRdb to the multiplex PCR reads, yields one record per CDR3 protein. The profile shows around 1,000,000 distinct CDR3 sequences, 35% to 40% of them singletons. The sample taken for sequencing was peripheral blood or thyroid tissue (not recorded which). The origin of the receptors is an adult man with Graves' hyperthyroidism.

This clonotype was recorded at least ten times. The chain uses TRBV24-1 and TRBJ2-7; TRBD1 agrees at 10 bases. J lost 4 bases, V lost 3 bases, and 2 bases had no gene match. Germline lookup yields CDR1 KGHDR and CDR2 SFDVKD. CDR3 length equals 14 residues. CDR3 coding DNA: TGTGCCACCAGTGATGCGGGACAGGGGTACGAGCAGTACTTC. The encoded protein is CATSDAGQGYEQYF.

Only a few counts were recorded for this clonotype. The chain employs TRBV5-1 and TRBJ2-7; TRBD2 aligns across 11 bases. The J segment lost 0 bases and the V segment lost 4 bases, leaving 9 bases of the junction unmatched. The CDR3 is made up of 17 amino acids. CDR1 SGHRS and CDR2 YFSETQ come from the germline V gene. The DNA of the CDR3 is TGCGCCAGCAGCGCCGGGACTAGCGGATACAGCTCCTACGAGCAGTACTTC. Translating it yields CASSAGTSGYSSYEQYF. The whole variable domain, filled in from reference TRBV5-1 and TRBJ2-7, reads KAGVTQTPRYLIKTRGQQVTLSCSPISGHRSVSWYQQTPGQGLQFLFEYFSETQRNKGNFPGRFSGRQFSNSRSEMNVSTLELGDSALYLCASSAGTSGYSSYEQYFGPGTRLTVT.

The V and J genes are TRBV25-1 and TRBJ2-2; D is unclear. The V gene's germline CDR1 is MGHDK and CDR2 SYGVNS. Between the trimmed V and J ends, which lost 7 bases and 0 bases, there was a span of 15 bases. The CDR3 runs 16 residues. The CDR3 protein is CASTLTWLTNTGELFF. In DNA, the CDR3 is TGTGCCAGCACTTTAACTTGGCTTACGAACACCGGGGAGCTGTTTTTT.

This clonotype was seen a single time. The CDR3 DNA is TGTGCCAGCAGCTCCCGGGACAGGGGCGCTGAAAAACTGTTTTTT. This sequence encodes CASSSRDRGAEKLFF. The chain couples TRBV7-2 to TRBJ1-4; TRBD1 matches at 10 bases. J was trimmed by 7 bases and V by 4 bases; bases with no gene match: 6. The CDR3 is 15 residues long. Per the germline V gene, CDR1 is SGHTA and CDR2 is FQGNSA.

This clonotype was recorded many times. This chain links TRBV7-2 with TRBJ2-5; the match to TRBD2 covers 11 bases. Germline-derived CDR1 and CDR2 are SGHTA and FQGNSA. The CDR3 runs to 15 residues. Unmatched junction bases numbered 7, after V lost 5 bases and J lost 5 bases. The CDR3 loop reads CASSRGLAGWETQYF. CDR3 sequence (DNA): TGTGCCAGCAGCCGCGGACTAGCGGGCTGGGAGACCCAGTACTTC.

The J gene is TRBJ2-7, the V gene TRBV20-1; 7 positions agree with TRBD2. Germline values: CDR1 DFQATT, CDR2 SNEGSKA (reference sequence). The CDR3 runs 19 residues. The trim removed 0 bases at V and 0 bases at J, leaving 17 bases unmatched. CDR3 coding DNA: TGCAGTGCTAGAGAAGCGGGATTTGGAGCTTCTCCTAGCTCCTACGAGCAGTACTTC. Its translation: CSAREAGFGASPSSYEQYF.

This sequence joins TRBV28 and TRBJ2-7; either TRBD1 or TRBD2 may supply D (5 bases each). V lost 6 bases to trimming and J lost 4 bases, with 16 bases between them. Germline V lookup: CDR1 MDHEN, CDR2 SYDVKM. The CDR3 is made up of 14 amino acids. CDR3 DNA sequence: TGTGCCAGCAGGACCCCGGTCGGGGCGTACGAGCAGTACTTC. It encodes CASRTPVGAYEQYF.

This clonotype was seen only a few times. The chain recombines TRBV2 with TRBJ2-7; possibly TRBD1 for D (5 bases). Trimming removed 8 bases at V and 7 bases at J, with 15 bases between. CDR3 length: 12 residues. From germline, CDR1 is SNHLY and CDR2 FYNNEI. CDR3 loop: CASSGLAREQYF. The DNA for the CDR3 is TGTGCCAGCTCAGGGTTGGCCCGAGAGCAGTACTTC. The full variable domain, its missing parts supplied by reference TRBV2 and TRBJ2-7, is EPEVTQTPSHQVTQMGQEVILRCVPISNHLYFYWYRQILGQKVEFLVSFYNNEISEKSEIFDDQFSVERPDGSNFTLKIRSTKLEDSAMYFCASSGLAREQYFGPGTRLTVT.

As regards this clonotype: A single base separates this from a much larger clone, so it may be a read error. The chain combines TRBV20-1 with TRBJ2-6; D is unclear. The germline V and J ends were trimmed by 5 bases and 15 bases, with 14 bases remaining between them. The CDR3 length is 11 residues. Germline loops: CDR1 DFQATT, CDR2 SNEGSKA (reference sequence). CDR3 protein: CSAGSQFSLTF. DNA of the CDR3: TGCAGTGCTGGATCACAGTTTTCCCTGACTTTC.

The chain joins TRBV13 to TRBJ1-3; D remains unclear. The V gene lost 6 bases and the J gene lost 1 base, with 19 bases spanning the gap. CDR1 and CDR2 from the germline V gene are PRHDT and FYEKMQ (reference sequence). The CDR3 contains 17 residues. Here the CDR3 reads CASSSQDRIRSGNTIYF. CDR3 nucleotides: TGTGCCAGCAGTTCCCAGGATCGGATCCGTTCTGGAAACACCATATATTTT.

This chain uses TRBV20-1 with TRBJ2-7; TRBD2 agrees at 7 bases. Germline V gene lookup returns CDR1 DFQATT and CDR2 SNEGSKA (reference sequence). This CDR3 spans 8 amino acids. The CDR3 DNA reads as TGCAGTGCTAGTCGAGCGGGAGTC. It specifies CSASRAGV.

The chain uses TRBV6-5 and TRBJ2-6; D is undetermined. V lost 5 bases to trimming and J lost 2 bases, with 10 bases between them. This CDR3 is built from 15 residues. In germline, CDR1 is MNHEY, CDR2 SVGAGI. CDR3 residues: CASSLMVAGANVLTF. Here the CDR3 DNA reads TGTGCCAGCAGTCTTATGGTCGCTGGGGCCAACGTCCTGACTTTC.

This clonotype was picked up many times. The rearrangement joins TRBV10-3 to TRBJ1-2, with unresolved D. V was trimmed by 4 bases and J by 1 base, leaving 10 bases between them. The CDR3 spans 14 residues. Germline V gene sequence: CDR1 ENHRY, CDR2 SYGVKD. CDR3 coding DNA: TGTGCCATCAGTGTCTCCGGCGGTAACTATGGCTACACCTTC. Translation: CAISVSGGNYGYTF.

V usage is TRBV7-9 and J usage is TRBJ2-5, with D possibly called TRBD1 or TRBD2 (5 bases each). V lost 1 base, J lost 9 bases, and 18 bases lay in between. The germline CDR1 and CDR2 sequences are SEHNR and FQNEAQ (reference sequence). This CDR3 region has 15 residues. The CDR3 loop is CASSLGGIGNQPQYF. Written as DNA, the CDR3 is TGTGCCAGCAGCTTAGGGGGGATAGGCAATCAGCCCCAGTACTTC.

This clonotype has more than one count but fewer than ten. The chain couples TRBV5-1 to TRBJ2-5; weak D call: TRBD1 (5 bases). CDR3 size: 19 residues. V was shortened by 0 bases and J by 3 bases, with 24 bases between the two germline ends. Germline-derived CDR1 and CDR2 are SGHRS and YFSETQ. This chain's CDR3 is CASSLARTTARTGEETQYF. CDR3 DNA: TGCGCCAGCAGCTTGGCCCGAACGACAGCAAGAACTGGGGAAGAGACCCAGTACTTC.

This CDR3 is CSARGAWTSGTSEQYF. The CDR3 DNA is TGCAGTGCTAGGGGGGCTTGGACTAGCGGGACATCCGAGCAGTACTTC. The chain links TRBV20-1 to TRBJ2-7; 12 nucleotides agree with TRBD2. Unmatched junction bases numbered 12, after V lost 3 bases and J lost 6 bases. Per the germline V gene, CDR1 is DFQATT and CDR2 is SNEGSKA (reference sequence). This CDR3 has 16 residues.

V is TRBV4-3 and J is TRBJ1-1, with a weak D call TRBD1 (5 bases). This CDR3 is built from 13 residues. Germline CDR1 and CDR2: LGHNA and YSLEER. The germline V and J ends were trimmed by 0 bases and 8 bases, with 10 bases remaining between them. The CDR3 DNA follows: TGCGCCAGCAGCCAAGAAGGGGACCTCGAAGCTTTCTTT. The encoded protein is CASSQEGDLEAFF.

This clonotype was counted many times. The CDR3 DNA follows: TGCGCCAGCAGCTCCGGGACCACTAATTCACCCCTCCACTTT. It codes for CASSSGTTNSPLHF. V gene TRBV5-1 combines with J gene TRBJ1-6; tentative D call: TRBD1 (5 bases). The CDR3 spans 14 residues. The V end was cut by 3 bases, the J end by 6 bases, with 10 bases between. CDR1 is SGHRS, CDR2 YFSETQ, per germline.

As for this clonotype: This may be a read error: a much more frequent sequence differs by one nucleotide. This sequence joins TRBV24-1 and TRBJ2-2, with 9 nucleotides matching TRBD1. CDR1 is KGHDR and CDR2 is SFDVKD in the germline V gene. V lost 5 bases, J lost 7 bases, and 7 bases stayed unmatched. The CDR3 extends over 15 amino acids. The CDR3 nucleotides read TGTGCCACCAGTGGGTCGGGACAGGGCATCGGGGAGCTGTTTTTT. The encoded protein is CATSGSGQGIGELFF.

The rearrangement uses TRBV29-1 and TRBJ1-2; TRBD1 is a possible D gene (6 bases). V gave up 4 bases and J gave up 3 bases, with 12 bases separating them. The length of the CDR3 is 13 residues. CDR1 and CDR2 (germline): SQVTM, ANQGSEA. CDR3: CSVGGDTYYGYTF. As DNA, the CDR3 is TGCAGCGTTGGAGGGGACACCTACTATGGCTACACCTTC. Drawing the rest from reference TRBV29-1 and TRBJ1-2, the complete variable domain is SAVISQKPSRDICQRGTSLTIQCQVDSQVTMMFWYRQQPGQSLTLIATANQGSEATYESGFVIDKFPISRPNLTFSTLTVSNMSPEDSSIYLCSVGGDTYYGYTFGSGTRLTVV.

The rearrangement uses TRBV10-2 and TRBJ2-1, with D hard to call. Trimming left V 7 bases short and J 0 bases short, with 10 bases between. Germline lookup yields CDR1 WSHSY and CDR2 SAAADI. The CDR3 has 14 amino acids. The CDR3 nucleotides read TGCGCCAGCAAAAAGGGAAACTCCTACAATGAGCAGTTCTTC. This sequence encodes CASKKGNSYNEQFF.

This rearrangement joins TRBV7-2 to TRBJ1-2, with D perhaps TRBD1 (6 bases). This CDR3 is built from 20 residues. V shed 5 bases and J shed 1 base, with 29 bases lying between them. Looked up from germline, CDR1 is SGHTA and CDR2 is FQGNSA. The DNA of the CDR3 is TGTGCCAGCAGCCTAAACAGGGTCACCGGGACGGAGGCTGATAACTATGGCTACACCTTC. Its protein is CASSLNRVTGTEADNYGYTF.

V is TRBV4-1 and J is TRBJ2-6, with 12 bases fitting TRBD1. Germline V gives CDR1 MGHRA, CDR2 YSYEKL. The CDR3 has 19 amino acids. With V trimmed by 4 bases and J by 3 bases, 10 bases remained unmatched. The CDR3 region has the DNA TGCGCCAGCAGCCCCTCCTCGGGACAGGGGGCGGATGGGGCCAACGTCCTGACTTTC. Protein product: CASSPSSGQGADGANVLTF.